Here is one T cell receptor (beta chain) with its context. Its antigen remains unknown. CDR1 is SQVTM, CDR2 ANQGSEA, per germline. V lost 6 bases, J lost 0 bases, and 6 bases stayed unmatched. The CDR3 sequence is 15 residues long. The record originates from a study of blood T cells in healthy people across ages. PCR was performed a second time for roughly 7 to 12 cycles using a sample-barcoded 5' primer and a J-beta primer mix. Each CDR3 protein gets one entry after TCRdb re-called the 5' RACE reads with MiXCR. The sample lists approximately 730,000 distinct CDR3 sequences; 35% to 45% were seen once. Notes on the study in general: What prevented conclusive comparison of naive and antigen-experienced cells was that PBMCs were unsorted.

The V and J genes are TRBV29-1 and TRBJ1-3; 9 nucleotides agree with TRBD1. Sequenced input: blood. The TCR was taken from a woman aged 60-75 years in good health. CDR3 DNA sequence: TGCAGCGTAAGGACAGGGGATAGCTCTGGAAACACCATATATTTT. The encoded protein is CSVRTGDSSGNTIYF. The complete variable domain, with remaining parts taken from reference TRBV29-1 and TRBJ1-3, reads SAVISQKPSRDICQRGTSLTIQCQVDSQVTMMFWYRQQPGQSLTLIATANQGSEATYESGFVIDKFPISRPNLTFSTLTVSNMSPEDSSIYLCSVRTGDSSGNTIYFGEGSWLTVV.